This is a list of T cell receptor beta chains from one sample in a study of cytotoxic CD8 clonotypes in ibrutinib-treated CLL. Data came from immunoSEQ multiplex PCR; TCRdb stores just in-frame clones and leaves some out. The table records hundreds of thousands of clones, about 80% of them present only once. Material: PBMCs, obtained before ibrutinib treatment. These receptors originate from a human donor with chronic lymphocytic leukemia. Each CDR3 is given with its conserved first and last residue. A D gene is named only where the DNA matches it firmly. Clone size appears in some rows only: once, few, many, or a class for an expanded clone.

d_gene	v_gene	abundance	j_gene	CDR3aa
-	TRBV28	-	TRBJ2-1	CASSPLRNGGNEQFF
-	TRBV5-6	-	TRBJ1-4	CASSRLQTTNEKLFF
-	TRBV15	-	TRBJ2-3	CATSLLDSTDTQYF
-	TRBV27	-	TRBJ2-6	CASRPRGVGSGANVLTF
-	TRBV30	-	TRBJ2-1	CAWSVLDPEPNEQFF
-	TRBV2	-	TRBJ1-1	CASRGGLGTEAFF
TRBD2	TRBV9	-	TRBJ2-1	CASSVARTSGRPNEQFF
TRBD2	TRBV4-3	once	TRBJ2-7	CASSQDWTSGTIYEQYF
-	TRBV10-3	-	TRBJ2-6	CAISGRSGANVLTF
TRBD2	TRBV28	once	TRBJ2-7	CASRLRDGGVYEQYF
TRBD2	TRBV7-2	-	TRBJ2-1	CASSEKGLPLQNEQFF
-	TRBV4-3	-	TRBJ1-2	CASSQDRAQGYTF
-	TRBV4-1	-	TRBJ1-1	CASSQVVLWNTEAFF
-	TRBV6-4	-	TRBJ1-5	CASTDSQRVRNQPQHF
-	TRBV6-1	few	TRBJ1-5	CASSGGQTPNQPQHF
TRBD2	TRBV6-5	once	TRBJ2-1	CASRDSGGPYNEQFF
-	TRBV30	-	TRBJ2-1	CAWSSGNEQFF
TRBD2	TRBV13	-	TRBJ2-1	CASSLGTRALGEQFF
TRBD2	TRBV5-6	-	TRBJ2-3	CASSQTSGSTDTQYF
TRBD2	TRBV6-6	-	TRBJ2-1	CASSSRGLPPDNEQFF
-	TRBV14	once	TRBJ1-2	CASSHTTNYGYTF
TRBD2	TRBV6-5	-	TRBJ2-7	CASSERLAGREQYF
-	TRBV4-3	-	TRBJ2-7	CASSQDPGGPYEQYF
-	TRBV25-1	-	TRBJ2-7	CASSPGGYNEQYF
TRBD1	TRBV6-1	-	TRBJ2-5	CAILRTGGIKTQYF
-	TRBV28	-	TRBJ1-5	CASSLRNRDQPQHF
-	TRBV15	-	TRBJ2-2	CATSRDNSGTGELFF
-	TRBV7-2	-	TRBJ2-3	CASSFQGSSTDTQYF
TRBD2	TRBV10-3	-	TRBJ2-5	CAISGSGTSAPDGTQYF
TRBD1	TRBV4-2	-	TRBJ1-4	CASSSDRVSEKLFF
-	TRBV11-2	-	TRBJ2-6	CASHLTTGANVLTF
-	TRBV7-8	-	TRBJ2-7	CASSLAGLYEQYF
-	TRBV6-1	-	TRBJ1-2	CASSEELQGNYGYTF
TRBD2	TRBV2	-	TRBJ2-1	CASSGPSGIYNEQFF
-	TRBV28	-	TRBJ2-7	CASSPLYEQYF
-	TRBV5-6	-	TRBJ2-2	CASSLAGTPHTGELFF
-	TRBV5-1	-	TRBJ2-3	CASSFSNIGGTINTDTQYF
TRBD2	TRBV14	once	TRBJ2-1	CASSQRSGSESYNEQFF
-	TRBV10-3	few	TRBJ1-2	CAISTGAGKNYGYTF
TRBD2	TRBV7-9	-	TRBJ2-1	CASSRRTSGVYNEQFF
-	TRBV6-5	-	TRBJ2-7	CASGREVSYEQYF
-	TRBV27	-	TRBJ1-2	CASSRTRENYGYTF
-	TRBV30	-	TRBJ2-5	CAWTFSSRETQYF
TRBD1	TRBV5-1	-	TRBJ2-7	CASSLGGEGYEQYF
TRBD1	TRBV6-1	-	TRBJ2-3	CASSEWSFDRGYTDTQYF
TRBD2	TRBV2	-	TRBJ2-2	CASTLPGLAGLRGGTGELFF
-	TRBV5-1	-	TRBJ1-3	CASSLAGLGYGNTIYF
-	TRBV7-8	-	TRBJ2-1	CASSLAHEQFF
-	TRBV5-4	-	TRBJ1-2	CASSNHRGAYGYTF
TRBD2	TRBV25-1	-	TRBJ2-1	CASTTSGRHNEQFF
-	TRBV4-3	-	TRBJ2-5	CASSQGTRQETQYF
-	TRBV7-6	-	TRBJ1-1	CASSLAQGGQNTEAFF
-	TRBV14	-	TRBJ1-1	CASSQGRVTEAFF
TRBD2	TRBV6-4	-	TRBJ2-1	CASRPGTTSYNEQFF
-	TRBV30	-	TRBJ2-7	CAWEPWGLYEQYF